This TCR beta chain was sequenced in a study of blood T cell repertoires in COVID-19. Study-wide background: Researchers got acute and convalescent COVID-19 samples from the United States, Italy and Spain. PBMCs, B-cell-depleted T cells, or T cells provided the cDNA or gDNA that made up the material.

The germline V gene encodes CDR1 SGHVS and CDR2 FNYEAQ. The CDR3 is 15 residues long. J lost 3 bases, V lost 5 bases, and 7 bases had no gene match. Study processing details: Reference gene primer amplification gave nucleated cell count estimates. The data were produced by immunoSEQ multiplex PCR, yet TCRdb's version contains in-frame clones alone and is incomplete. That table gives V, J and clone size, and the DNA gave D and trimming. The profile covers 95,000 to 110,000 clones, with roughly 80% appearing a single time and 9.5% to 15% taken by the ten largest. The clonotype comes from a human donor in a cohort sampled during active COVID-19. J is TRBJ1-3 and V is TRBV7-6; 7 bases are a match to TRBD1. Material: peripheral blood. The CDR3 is CASSLLTGFGNTIYF. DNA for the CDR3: TGTGCCAGCAGCCTACTGACAGGGTTTGGAAACACCATATATTTT.